This record covers a single T cell receptor (beta chain). Its antigen is still unknown. The sample is drawn from a study of Tregs in tolerant kidney transplant recipients. Profiled with immunoSEQ multiplex PCR; TCRdb holds only in-frame clones, not every one. The sample lists tens of thousands of clones; about 92% were seen once. Study results and limitations: Tregs expanded with activated donor B cells seemed most donor-specific. Biological reproducibility was not directly addressed in this study.

Trimming left V 5 bases short and J 0 bases short, with 23 bases between. CDR1 and CDR2 (germline): SEHNR, FQNEAQ (reference sequence). The CDR3 totals 19 residues. The clonotype was recovered from a human donor in good health. Sequenced: CD8+ T cells from blood. The chain uses TRBV7-9 and TRBJ2-1; perhaps TRBD2 as D (5 bases). CDR3 protein: CASSRALAGPISSYNEQFF. In nucleotides, the CDR3 is TGTGCCAGCAGCCGTGCTCTCGCGGGTCCTATAAGCTCCTACAATGAGCAGTTCTTC.